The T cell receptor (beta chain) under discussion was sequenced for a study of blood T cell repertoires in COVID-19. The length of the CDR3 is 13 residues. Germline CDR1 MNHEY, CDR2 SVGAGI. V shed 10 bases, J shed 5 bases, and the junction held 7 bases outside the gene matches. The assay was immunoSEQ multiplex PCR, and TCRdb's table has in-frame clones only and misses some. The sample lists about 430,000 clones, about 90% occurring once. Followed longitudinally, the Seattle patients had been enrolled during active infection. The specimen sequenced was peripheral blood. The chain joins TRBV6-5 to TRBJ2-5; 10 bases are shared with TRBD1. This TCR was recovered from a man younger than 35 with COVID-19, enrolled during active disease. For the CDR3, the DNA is TGTGCCATTCGGACAGGGGGTCGGGAGACCCAGTACTTC. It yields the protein CAIRTGGRETQYF.